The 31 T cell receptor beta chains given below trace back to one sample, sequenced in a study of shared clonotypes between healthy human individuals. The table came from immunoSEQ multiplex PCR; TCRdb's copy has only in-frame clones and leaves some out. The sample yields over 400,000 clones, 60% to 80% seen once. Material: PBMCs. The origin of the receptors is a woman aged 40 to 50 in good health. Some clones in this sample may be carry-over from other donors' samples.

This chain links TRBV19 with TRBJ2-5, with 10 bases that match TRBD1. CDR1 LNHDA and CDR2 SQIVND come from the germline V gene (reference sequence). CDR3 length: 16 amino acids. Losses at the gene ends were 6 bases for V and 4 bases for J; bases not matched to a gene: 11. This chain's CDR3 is CASRDRDRGAAETQYF. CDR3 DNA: TGTGCCAGTAGGGATAGGGACAGGGGAGCGGCAGAGACCCAGTACTTC.

The CDR3 is CASSLAANYEQYF. In nucleotides, the CDR3 is TGCGCCAGCAGCTTGGCAGCTAACTACGAGCAGTACTTC. The V call is TRBV5-1, the J call TRBJ2-7; D remains unclear. Germline CDR1 is SGHRS and CDR2 is YFSETQ. The V end was cut by 0 bases, the J end by 3 bases, with 7 bases between. The CDR3 is 13 amino acids.

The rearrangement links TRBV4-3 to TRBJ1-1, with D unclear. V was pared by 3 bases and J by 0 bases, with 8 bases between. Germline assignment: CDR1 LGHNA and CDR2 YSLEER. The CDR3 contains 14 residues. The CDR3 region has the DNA TGCGCCAGCAGCCAGAACTCGGTGAACACTGAAGCTTTCTTT. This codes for CASSQNSVNTEAFF.

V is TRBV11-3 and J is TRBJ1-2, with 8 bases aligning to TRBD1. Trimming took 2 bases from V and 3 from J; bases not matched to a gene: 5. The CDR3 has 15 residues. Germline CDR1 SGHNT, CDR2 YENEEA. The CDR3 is CASSLQDRVDYGYTF. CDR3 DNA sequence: TGTGCCAGCAGCTTACAGGACAGGGTGGACTATGGCTACACCTTC. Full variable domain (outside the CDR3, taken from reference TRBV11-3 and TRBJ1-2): EAGVVQSPRYKIIEKKQPVAFWCNPISGHNTLYWYLQNLGQGPELLIRYENEEAVDDSQLPKDRFSAERLKGVDSTLKIQPAELGDSAVYLCASSLQDRVDYGYTFGSGTRLTVV.

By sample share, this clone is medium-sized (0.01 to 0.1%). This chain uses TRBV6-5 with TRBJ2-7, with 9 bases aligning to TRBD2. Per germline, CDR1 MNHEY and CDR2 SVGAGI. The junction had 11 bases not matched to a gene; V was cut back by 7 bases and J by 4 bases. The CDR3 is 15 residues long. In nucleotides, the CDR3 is TGTGCCAGCAATCCAGCGGGAGGACTGACATACGAGCAGTACTTC. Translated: CASNPAGGLTYEQYF.

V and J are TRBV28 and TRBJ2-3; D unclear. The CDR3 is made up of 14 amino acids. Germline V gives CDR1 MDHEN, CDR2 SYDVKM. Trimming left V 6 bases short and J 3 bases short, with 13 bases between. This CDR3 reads CASRKSLGTDTQYF. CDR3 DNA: TGTGCCAGCAGGAAGAGCCTTGGGACAGATACGCAGTATTTT.

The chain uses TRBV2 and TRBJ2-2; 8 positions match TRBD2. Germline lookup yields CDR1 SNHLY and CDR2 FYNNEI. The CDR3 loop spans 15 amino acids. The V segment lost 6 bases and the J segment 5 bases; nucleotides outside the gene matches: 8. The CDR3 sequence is CASSPGLAATGELFF. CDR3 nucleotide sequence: TGTGCCAGCAGCCCCGGACTAGCCGCTACCGGGGAGCTGTTTTTT.

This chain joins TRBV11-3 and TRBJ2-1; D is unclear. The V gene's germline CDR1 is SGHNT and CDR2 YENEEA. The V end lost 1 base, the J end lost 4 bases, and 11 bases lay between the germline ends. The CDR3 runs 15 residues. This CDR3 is CASSLGSSNYNEQFF. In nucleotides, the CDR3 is TGTGCCAGCAGCTTAGGAAGTTCGAATTACAATGAGCAGTTCTTC.

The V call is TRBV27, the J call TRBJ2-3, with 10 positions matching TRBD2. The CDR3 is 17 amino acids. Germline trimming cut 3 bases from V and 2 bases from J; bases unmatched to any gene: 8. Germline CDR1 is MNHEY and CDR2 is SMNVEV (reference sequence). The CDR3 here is CASSFRAGGPDTDTQYF. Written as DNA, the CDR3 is TGTGCCAGCAGTTTTAGAGCGGGAGGGCCCGACACAGATACGCAGTATTTT.

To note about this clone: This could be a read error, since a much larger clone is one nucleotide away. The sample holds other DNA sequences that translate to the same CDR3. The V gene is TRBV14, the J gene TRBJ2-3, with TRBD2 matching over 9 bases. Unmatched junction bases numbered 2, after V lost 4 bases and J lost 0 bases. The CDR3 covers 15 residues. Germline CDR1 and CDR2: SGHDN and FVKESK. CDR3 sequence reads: CASSRTSGSTDTQYF. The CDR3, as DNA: TGTGCCAGCAGCCGCACTAGCGGGAGCACAGATACGCAGTATTTT.

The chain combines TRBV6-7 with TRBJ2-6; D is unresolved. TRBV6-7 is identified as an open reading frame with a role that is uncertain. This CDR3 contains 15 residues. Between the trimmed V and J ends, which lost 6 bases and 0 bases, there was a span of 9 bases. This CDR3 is CASSWADSGANVLTF. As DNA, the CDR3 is TGTGCCAGCAGCTGGGCCGACTCTGGGGCCAACGTCCTGACTTTC.

The CDR3, as DNA: TGTGCCAGCAGCTTAGGTGGGGGGAAGGCCTACGAGCAGTACTTC. Residues: CASSLGGGKAYEQYF. The V and J genes are TRBV7-9 and TRBJ2-7; a weak D match, TRBD2 (6 bases). The V gene lost 1 base and the J gene lost 2 bases, with 12 bases spanning the gap. The CDR3 sequence is 15 residues long. CDR1 and CDR2 (germline): SEHNR, FQNEAQ (reference sequence). Full variable domain (outside the CDR3, taken from reference TRBV7-9 and TRBJ2-7): DTGVSQNPRHKITKRGQNVTFRCDPISEHNRLYWYRQTLGQGPEFLTYFQNEAQLEKSRLLSDRFSAERPKGSFSTLEIQRTEQGDSAMYLCASSLGGGKAYEQYFGPGTRLTVT.

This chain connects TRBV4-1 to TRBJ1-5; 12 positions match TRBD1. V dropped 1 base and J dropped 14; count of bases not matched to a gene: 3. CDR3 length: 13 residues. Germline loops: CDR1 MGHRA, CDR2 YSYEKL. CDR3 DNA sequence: TGCGCCAGCAGCCAAGTCGGGACAGGGGGCGAGCATTTT. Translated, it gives CASSQVGTGGEHF.

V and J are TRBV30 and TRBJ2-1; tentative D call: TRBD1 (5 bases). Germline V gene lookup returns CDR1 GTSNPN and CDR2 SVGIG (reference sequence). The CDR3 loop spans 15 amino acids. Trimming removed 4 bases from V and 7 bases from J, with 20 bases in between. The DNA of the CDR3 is TGTGCCTGGACTTGGCAGGGTCGGGTTCGGAATGAGCAGTTCTTC. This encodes CAWTWQGRVRNEQFF.

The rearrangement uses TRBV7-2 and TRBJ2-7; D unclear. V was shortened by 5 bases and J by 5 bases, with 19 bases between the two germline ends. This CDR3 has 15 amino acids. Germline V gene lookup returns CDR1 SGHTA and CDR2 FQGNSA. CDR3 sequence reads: CASSPSRATSNEQYF. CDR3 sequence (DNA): TGTGCCAGCAGCCCCTCCCGGGCGACCTCTAACGAGCAGTACTTC.

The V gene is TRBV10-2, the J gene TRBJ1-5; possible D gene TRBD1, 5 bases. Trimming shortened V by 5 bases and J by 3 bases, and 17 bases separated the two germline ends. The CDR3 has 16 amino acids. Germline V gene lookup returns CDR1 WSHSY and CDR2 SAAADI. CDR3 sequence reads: CASSPGRGVYNQPQHF. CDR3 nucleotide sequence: TGCGCCAGCAGTCCCGGACGGGGGGTTTACAATCAGCCCCAGCATTTT.

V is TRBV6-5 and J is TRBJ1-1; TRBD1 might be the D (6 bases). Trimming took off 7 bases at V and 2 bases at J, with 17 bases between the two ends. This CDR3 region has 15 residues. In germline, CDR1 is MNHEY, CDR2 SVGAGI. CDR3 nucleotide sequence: TGTGCCAGCACCGAGTTAGGGGGGGGAAACACTGAAGCTTTCTTT. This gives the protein CASTELGGGNTEAFF.

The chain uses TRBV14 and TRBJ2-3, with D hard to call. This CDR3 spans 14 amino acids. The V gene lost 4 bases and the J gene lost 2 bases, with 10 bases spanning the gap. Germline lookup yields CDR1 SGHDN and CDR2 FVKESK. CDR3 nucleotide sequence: TGTGCCAGCAGCCGAGACTTACCCACAGATACGCAGTATTTT. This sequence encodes CASSRDLPTDTQYF.

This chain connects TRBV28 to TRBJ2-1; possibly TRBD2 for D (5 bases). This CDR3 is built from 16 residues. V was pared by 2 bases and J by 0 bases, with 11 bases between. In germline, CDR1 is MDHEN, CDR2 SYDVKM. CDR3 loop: CASSLDREGSYNEQFF. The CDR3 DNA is TGTGCCAGCAGTTTAGATCGTGAGGGCTCCTACAATGAGCAGTTCTTC.

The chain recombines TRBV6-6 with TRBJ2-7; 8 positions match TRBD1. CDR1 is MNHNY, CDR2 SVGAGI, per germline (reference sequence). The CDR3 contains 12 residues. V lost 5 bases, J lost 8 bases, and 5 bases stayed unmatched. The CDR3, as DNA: TGTGCCAGCAGTCCAGGACAGGGCAAGCAGTACTTC. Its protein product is CASSPGQGKQYF.

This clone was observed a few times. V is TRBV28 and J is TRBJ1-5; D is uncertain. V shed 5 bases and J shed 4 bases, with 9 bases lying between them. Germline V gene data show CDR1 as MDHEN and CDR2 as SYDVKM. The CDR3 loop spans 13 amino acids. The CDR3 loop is CASSDDGNQPQHF. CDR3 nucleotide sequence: TGTGCCAGCAGTGATGACGGGAATCAGCCCCAGCATTTT.

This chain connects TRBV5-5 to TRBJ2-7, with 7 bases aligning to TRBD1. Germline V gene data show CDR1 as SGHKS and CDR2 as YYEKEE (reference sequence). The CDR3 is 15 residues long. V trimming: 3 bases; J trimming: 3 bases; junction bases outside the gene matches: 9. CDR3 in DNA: TGTGCCAGCAGCTCGCCCCGGGACAGCATCTACGAGCAGTACTTC. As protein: CASSSPRDSIYEQYF.

The CDR3 loop is CASSDRGGNEKLFF. In nucleotides, the CDR3 is TGTGCCAGTAGTGATCGTGGGGGGAATGAAAAACTGTTTTTT. The gene calls are TRBV19 and TRBJ1-4, with D perhaps matching TRBD1 (5 bases). Germline lookup yields CDR1 LNHDA and CDR2 SQIVND (reference sequence). The germline V and J ends were trimmed by 5 bases and 5 bases, with 12 bases remaining between them. CDR3 length: 14 amino acids.

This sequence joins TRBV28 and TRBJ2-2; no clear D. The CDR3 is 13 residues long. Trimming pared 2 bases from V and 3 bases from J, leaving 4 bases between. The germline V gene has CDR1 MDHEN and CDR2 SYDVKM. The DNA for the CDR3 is TGTGCCAGCAGTTTAGGATACACCGGGGAGCTGTTTTTT. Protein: CASSLGYTGELFF.

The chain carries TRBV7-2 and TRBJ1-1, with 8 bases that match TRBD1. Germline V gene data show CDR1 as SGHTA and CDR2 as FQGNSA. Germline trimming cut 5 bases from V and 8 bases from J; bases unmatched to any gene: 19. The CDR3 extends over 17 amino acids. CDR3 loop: CASSRNLPIRGLREAFF. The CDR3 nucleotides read TGTGCCAGCAGCCGCAACCTTCCCATCAGGGGGCTGAGAGAAGCTTTCTTT.

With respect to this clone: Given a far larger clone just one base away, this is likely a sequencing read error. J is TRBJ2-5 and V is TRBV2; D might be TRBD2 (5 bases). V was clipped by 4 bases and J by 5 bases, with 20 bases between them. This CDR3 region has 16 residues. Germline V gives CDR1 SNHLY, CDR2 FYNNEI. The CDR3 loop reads CASSVASRSFGETQYF. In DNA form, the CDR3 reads TGTGCCAGCAGTGTAGCTAGCAGGAGTTTCGGGGAGACCCAGTACTTC.

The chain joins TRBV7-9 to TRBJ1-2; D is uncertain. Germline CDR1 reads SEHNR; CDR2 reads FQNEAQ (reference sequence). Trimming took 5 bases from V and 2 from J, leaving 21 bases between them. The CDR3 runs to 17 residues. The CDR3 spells CASSTQSRGPSNYGYTF. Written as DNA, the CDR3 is TGTGCCAGCAGCACCCAAAGCCGAGGGCCATCAAACTATGGCTACACCTTC.

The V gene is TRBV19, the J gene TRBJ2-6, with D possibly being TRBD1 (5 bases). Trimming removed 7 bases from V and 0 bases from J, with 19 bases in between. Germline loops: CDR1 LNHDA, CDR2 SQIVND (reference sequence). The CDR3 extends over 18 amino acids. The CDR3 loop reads CASNDRNRPYSGANVLTF. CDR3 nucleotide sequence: TGTGCCAGTAATGACCGGAACAGGCCCTACTCTGGGGCCAACGTCCTGACTTTC.

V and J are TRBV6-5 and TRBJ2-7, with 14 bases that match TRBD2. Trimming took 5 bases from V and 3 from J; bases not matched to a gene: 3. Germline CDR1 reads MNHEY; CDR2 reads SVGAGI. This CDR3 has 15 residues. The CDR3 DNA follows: TGTGCCAGCAGTAGACTAGCGGGAGGGCTCTACGAGCAGTACTTC. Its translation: CASSRLAGGLYEQYF.

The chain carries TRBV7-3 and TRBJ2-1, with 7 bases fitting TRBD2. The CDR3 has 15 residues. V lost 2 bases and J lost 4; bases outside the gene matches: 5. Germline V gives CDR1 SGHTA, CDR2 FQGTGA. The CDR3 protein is CASSLYLAEYNEQFF. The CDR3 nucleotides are TGTGCCAGCAGCTTATATCTAGCGGAGTACAATGAGCAGTTCTTC.

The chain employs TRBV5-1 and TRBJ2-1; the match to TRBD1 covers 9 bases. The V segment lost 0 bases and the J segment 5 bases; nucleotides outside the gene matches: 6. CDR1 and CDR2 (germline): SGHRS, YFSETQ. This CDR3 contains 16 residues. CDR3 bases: TGCGCCAGCAGCTTGGTGGGACAGGGAGGAGACAATGAGCAGTTCTTC. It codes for CASSLVGQGGDNEQFF.